What follows are 32 T cell receptor beta chains derived from one specimen sequenced in a study of blood T cell repertoires in COVID-19. Sequenced by immunoSEQ multiplex PCR; TCRdb stores in-frame clones only, minus some. The sample holds roughly 260,000 clones, about nine tenths seen once. The specimen sequenced was PBMCs or T cells enriched from blood (not recorded which). These receptors came from a woman aged 25 to 39 with acute COVID-19.

In DNA, the CDR3 is TGTGCCAGCAGCCGAAGACTAGCGAGGGAGCAGTACTTC. Residues: CASSRRLAREQYF. The chain recombines TRBV27 with TRBJ2-7; 8 nucleotides line up with TRBD2. The germline gives CDR1 MNHEY, CDR2 SMNVEV (reference sequence). CDR3 length equals 13 residues. Trimming at V came to 6 bases and at J to 7 bases, leaving 8 bases not matched to a gene.

V usage is TRBV18 and J usage is TRBJ1-6; unclear D gene. CDR3 size: 13 residues. V was cut by 4 bases and J by 9 bases, with 10 bases left in between. In germline, CDR1 is KGHSH, CDR2 LQKENI. The CDR3 DNA follows: TGTGCCAGCTCACAAGCCTCGTCTTCACCCCTCCACTTT. Encoded protein: CASSQASSSPLHF.

This clone was detected a few times. The J gene is TRBJ2-2, the V gene TRBV3-1 (or the pseudogene TRBV3-2); 7 nucleotides line up with TRBD1. The V segment lost 4 bases and the J segment 3 bases; nucleotides outside the gene matches: 5. The CDR3 sequence is 15 residues long. The germline V gene has CDR1 LGHDT and CDR2 YNNKEL (reference sequence). The chain's CDR3 is CASSLGQIDTGELFF. The CDR3 DNA reads TGTGCCAGCAGCCTGGGACAGATCGACACCGGGGAGCTGTTTTTT.

The rearrangement uses TRBV4-2 and TRBJ2-3; D unclear. CDR3 length equals 14 residues. Germline V gene sequence: CDR1 LGHNA, CDR2 YNFKEQ. V lost 0 bases and J 4 bases, leaving 8 bases between the germline ends. Here the CDR3 DNA reads TGTGCCAGCAGCCAAGATACGGGTCCAGATACGCAGTATTTT. It codes for CASSQDTGPDTQYF.

This clone was seen repeatedly, ten times or more. The rearrangement uses TRBV7-9 and TRBJ1-6; D ambiguous. Germline V CDR1 and CDR2: SEHNR, FQNEAQ (reference sequence). Trimming removed 4 bases from V and 5 bases from J, with 15 bases in between. The CDR3 sequence is 16 residues long. CDR3 DNA sequence: TGTGCCAGCAGCTGGATGACTACGCTGAATAATTCACCCCTCCACTTT. Its protein product is CASSWMTTLNNSPLHF. Filled out from reference TRBV7-9 and TRBJ1-6, the complete variable domain reads DTGVSQNPRHKITKRGQNVTFRCDPISEHNRLYWYRQTLGQGPEFLTYFQNEAQLEKSRLLSDRFSAERPKGSFSTLEIQRTEQGDSAMYLCASSWMTTLNNSPLHFGNGTRLTVT.

V and J are TRBV2 and TRBJ1-3; D not certain. This CDR3 spans 13 amino acids. The germline CDR1 and CDR2 sequences are SNHLY and FYNNEI. Trimming removed 3 bases at V and 1 base at J, with 4 bases between. CDR3 nucleotides: TGTGCCAGCAGTGAGGAGTCTGGAAACACCATATATTTT. This codes for CASSEESGNTIYF.

This clone was seen once. The genes are TRBV3-1 (or the pseudogene TRBV3-2) and TRBJ2-3; 10 bases are a match to TRBD2. The germline V gene has CDR1 LGHDT and CDR2 YNNKEL (reference sequence). The CDR3 runs to 17 residues. V trimming: 4 bases; J trimming: 5 bases; junction bases outside the gene matches: 12. For the CDR3, the DNA is TGTGCCAGCAGCCTTGAGCGGGAGGGCCATCTCAGAGATACGCAGTATTTT. It is translated as CASSLEREGHLRDTQYF.

The genes are TRBV2 and TRBJ1-2; TRBD1 might be the D (6 bases). Germline values: CDR1 SNHLY, CDR2 FYNNEI. V was clipped by 4 bases and J by 6 bases, with 9 bases between them. This CDR3 comprises 12 residues. The CDR3 loop is CASSVTGDGYTF. DNA for the CDR3: TGTGCCAGCAGTGTGACAGGAGATGGCTACACCTTC. Full variable domain (rest looked up from reference TRBV2 and TRBJ1-2): EPEVTQTPSHQVTQMGQEVILRCVPISNHLYFYWYRQILGQKVEFLVSFYNNEISEKSEIFDDQFSVERPDGSNFTLKIRSTKLEDSAMYFCASSVTGDGYTFGSGTRLTVV.

This chain joins TRBV3-1 (or the pseudogene TRBV3-2) and TRBJ2-7, with 7 bases matching TRBD1. V lost 4 bases, J lost 3 bases, and 6 bases stayed unmatched. This CDR3 is 14 amino acids long. Germline lookup yields CDR1 LGHDT and CDR2 YNNKEL (reference sequence). This CDR3 reads CASSLQTGYYEQYF. The CDR3 nucleotides read TGTGCCAGCAGCCTTCAGACAGGGTACTACGAGCAGTACTTC.

V gene TRBV5-1 combines with J gene TRBJ1-1; D is ambiguous. The CDR3 covers 13 residues. The ends were cut back, 0 bases at V and 3 bases at J, with 6 bases in the middle. Germline CDR1 SGHRS, CDR2 YFSETQ. The DNA of the CDR3 is TGCGCCAGCAGCTTGGTCTCGGACACTGAAGCTTTCTTT. Its translation: CASSLVSDTEAFF.

The rearrangement joins TRBV11-1 to TRBJ2-1; TRBD1 matches at 7 bases. The CDR3 loop spans 15 amino acids. Germline lookup yields CDR1 SGHAT and CDR2 FQDESV (reference sequence). V shed 6 bases and J 3 bases; nucleotides not matched to a gene: 8. The CDR3, as DNA: TGTGCCAGCAGTACTAGGACAGGCTACTACAATGAGCAGTTCTTC. It codes for CASSTRTGYYNEQFF.

The V and J genes are TRBV5-6 and TRBJ1-6; 9 bases are a match to TRBD1. J was trimmed by 1 base and V by 5 bases; bases with no gene match: 10. This CDR3 comprises 18 residues. Per the germline V gene, CDR1 is SGHDT and CDR2 is YYEEEE. For the CDR3, the DNA is TGTGCCAGCAGGACGGACAGGGGTTCAGGATCCTATAATTCACCCCTCCACTTT. It specifies CASRTDRGSGSYNSPLHF. The variable domain in full, with the rest retrieved from reference TRBV5-6 and TRBJ1-6, is DAGVTQSPTHLIKTRGQQVTLRCSPKSGHDTVSWYQQALGQGPQFIFQYYEEEERQRGNFPDRFSGHQFPNYSSELNVNALLLGDSALYLCASRTDRGSGSYNSPLHFGNGTRLTVT.

This chain uses TRBV7-8 with TRBJ1-5; 7 bases agree with TRBD1. V lost 5 bases to trimming and J lost 1 base; unmatched junction nucleotides: 5. The CDR3 is made up of 15 amino acids. Germline CDR1 reads SGHVS; CDR2 reads FQNEAQ. CDR3 coding DNA: TGTGCCAGCAGCCACCGACAGGGAAGCAATCAGCCCCAGCATTTT. Translation: CASSHRQGSNQPQHF.

The V call is TRBV28, the J call TRBJ1-4; D is perhaps TRBD1 (6 bases). This CDR3 has 12 residues. From germline, CDR1 is MDHEN and CDR2 SYDVKM. The germline V and J ends were trimmed by 8 bases and 17 bases, with 21 bases remaining between them. CDR3 DNA sequence: TGTGCCAGCTCCCCCCCCCGACAGGCTGGTTTTTTT. Protein sequence: CASSPPRQAGFF.

V and J are TRBV7-6 and TRBJ2-7; no clear D. Germline lookup yields CDR1 SGHVS and CDR2 FNYEAQ. Trimming removed 3 bases at V and 0 bases at J, with 6 bases between. The CDR3 runs 13 residues. The CDR3 sequence is CASSLSSSYEQYF. The CDR3 coding sequence is TGTGCCAGCAGCTTGTCGAGCTCCTACGAGCAGTACTTC.

The rearrangement joins TRBV11-2 to TRBJ2-1, with 8 bases lining up with TRBD2. The junction had 6 bases not matched to a gene; V was cut back by 3 bases and J by 5 bases. Per the germline V gene, CDR1 is SGHAT and CDR2 is FQNNGV. The CDR3 is 15 residues long. CDR3 in amino acids: CASSFEGLGDNEQFF. CDR3 in DNA: TGTGCCAGCAGCTTCGAGGGACTAGGGGACAATGAGCAGTTCTTC. Complete variable domain (other parts from reference TRBV11-2 and TRBJ2-1): EAGVAQSPRYKIIEKRQSVAFWCNPISGHATLYWYQQILGQGPKLLIQFQNNGVVDDSQLPKDRFSAERLKGVDSTLKIQPAKLEDSAVYLCASSFEGLGDNEQFFGPGTRLTVL.

V and J are TRBV4-1 and TRBJ1-1; no definite D call. The CDR3 sequence is 14 residues long. CDR1 is MGHRA and CDR2 is YSYEKL in the germline V gene. Trimming shortened V by 1 base and J by 0 bases, and 6 bases separated the two germline ends. CDR3 DNA: TGCGCCAGCAGCCAAGGCCAGTTGAACACTGAAGCTTTCTTT. Its translation is CASSQGQLNTEAFF.

This rearrangement joins TRBV30 to TRBJ1-1; TRBD1 matches at 8 bases. J was trimmed by 5 bases and V by 2 bases; bases with no gene match: 10. CDR1 is GTSNPN and CDR2 is SVGIG in the germline V gene (reference sequence). This CDR3 is 15 amino acids long. The CDR3 DNA follows: TGTGCCTGGAGTCTACCGGACAGGGTGATAACTGAAGCTTTCTTT. Translation: CAWSLPDRVITEAFF. The full variable domain, with the rest looked up from reference TRBV30 and TRBJ1-1, is SQTIHQWPATLVQPVGSPLSLECTVEGTSNPNLYWYRQAAGRGLQLLFYSVGIGQISSEVPQNLSASRPQDRQFILSSKKLLLSDSGFYLCAWSLPDRVITEAFFGQGTRLTVV.

The rearrangement links TRBV19 to TRBJ2-1, with D perhaps TRBD1 (5 bases). CDR1 and CDR2 from the germline V gene are LNHDA and SQIVND (reference sequence). This CDR3 contains 14 residues. Between the trimmed V and J ends, which lost 1 base and 9 bases, there was a span of 13 bases. This CDR3 reads CASSIGAGLLEQFF. CDR3 bases: TGTGCCAGTAGTATAGGAGCAGGGCTCCTTGAGCAGTTCTTC.

V gene TRBV15 combines with J gene TRBJ1-4, with a possible D match to TRBD1 (5 bases). The germline CDR1 and CDR2 sequences are LNHNV and YYDKDF (reference sequence). Trimming cost V 2 bases and J 3 bases, with 7 bases left between them. This CDR3 spans 14 amino acids. CDR3 residues: CATSRQGPNEKLFF. CDR3 bases: TGTGCCACCAGCAGACAGGGTCCTAATGAAAAACTGTTTTTT.

The chain combines TRBV5-1 with TRBJ1-1; 12 bases fit TRBD1. CDR1 and CDR2 from the germline V gene are SGHRS and YFSETQ. The V and J ends lost 3 bases and 3 bases, in that order; junction bases with no gene match: 3. The CDR3 has 15 residues. As DNA, the CDR3 is TGCGCCAGCAGCTGGGGACAGGGGGCAGACACTGAAGCTTTCTTT. It is translated as CASSWGQGADTEAFF.

The J gene is TRBJ2-7, the V gene TRBV28, with TRBD2 matching 7 bases. From germline, CDR1 is MDHEN and CDR2 SYDVKM. The length of the CDR3 is 15 residues. Losses at the gene ends were 8 bases for V and 0 bases for J; bases not matched to a gene: 10. This chain's CDR3 is CASRGEDKRSYEQYF. The CDR3, as DNA: TGTGCCAGCCGGGGGGAGGACAAGCGCTCCTACGAGCAGTACTTC.

This clone was seen a handful of times. The V and J genes are TRBV3-1 (or the pseudogene TRBV3-2) and TRBJ1-4; D perhaps matches TRBD1 (5 bases). Trimming left V 2 bases short and J 8 bases short, with 15 bases between. Germline assignment: CDR1 LGHDT and CDR2 YNNKEL (reference sequence). This CDR3 is built from 15 residues. This CDR3 reads CASSQRLGQIEKLFF. DNA for the CDR3: TGTGCCAGCAGCCAAAGATTGGGGCAAATAGAAAAACTGTTTTTT.

The rearrangement joins TRBV5-4 to TRBJ2-1; 14 nucleotides align to TRBD2. The CDR3 runs 17 residues. Unmatched junction bases numbered 12, after V lost 4 bases and J lost 9 bases. Germline CDR1 SGHNT, CDR2 YYREEE (reference sequence). The CDR3 sequence: CASSQPPGLAGEGEQFF. The CDR3 DNA sequence: TGTGCCAGCAGCCAGCCGCCGGGACTAGCGGGAGAGGGTGAGCAGTTCTTC.

This chain connects TRBV6-5 to TRBJ1-1; 8 bases map to TRBD1. Germline values: CDR1 MNHEY, CDR2 SVGAGI. The J segment lost 4 bases and the V segment lost 5 bases, leaving 9 bases of the junction unmatched. CDR3 length equals 15 residues. In DNA form, the CDR3 reads TGTGCCAGCAGTAAGACAGGGGTCCCAGTCACTGAAGCTTTCTTT. Its protein product is CASSKTGVPVTEAFF.

The rearrangement uses TRBV30 and TRBJ1-2; 8 nucleotides line up with TRBD1. CDR1 GTSNPN and CDR2 SVGIG come from the germline V gene (reference sequence). The CDR3 consists of 13 residues. The trim removed 4 bases at V and 7 bases at J, leaving 8 bases unmatched. The CDR3 nucleotides read TGTGCCTGGACCGACAGGGGAGGCCTTGGCTACACCTTC. Protein sequence: CAWTDRGGLGYTF.

The chain joins TRBV5-1 to TRBJ2-1, with 10 bases aligning to TRBD1. This CDR3 region has 14 residues. The V and J ends lost 9 bases and 7 bases, in that order; junction bases with no gene match: 10. Germline V gene data show CDR1 as SGHRS and CDR2 as YFSETQ. The CDR3 DNA sequence: TGCGCCACACAGACAGGGGGCGCCGAGAATGAGCAGTTCTTC. Translating gives CATQTGGAENEQFF. Filled out from reference TRBV5-1 and TRBJ2-1, the complete variable domain reads KAGVTQTPRYLIKTRGQQVTLSCSPISGHRSVSWYQQTPGQGLQFLFEYFSETQRNKGNFPGRFSGRQFSNSRSEMNVSTLELGDSALYLCATQTGGAENEQFFGPGTRLTVL.

The chain joins TRBV9 to TRBJ2-1; the D gene is possibly TRBD2 (5 bases). Per germline, CDR1 SGDLS and CDR2 YYNGEE. V lost 0 bases to trimming and J lost 1 base, with 8 bases between them. The CDR3 is 15 amino acids. The CDR3 bases are TGTGCCAGCAGCGTAGTCGGGGTTTCCTACAATGAGCAGTTCTTC. Translation: CASSVVGVSYNEQFF.

The rearrangement uses TRBV18 and TRBJ1-4; 7 bases fit TRBD1. CDR1 is KGHSH and CDR2 is LQKENI in the germline V gene. V lost 1 base to trimming and J lost 5 bases; unmatched junction nucleotides: 1. The CDR3 is made up of 14 amino acids. The CDR3 loop reads CASSPQGANEKLFF. For the CDR3, the DNA is TGTGCCAGCTCACCACAGGGGGCGAATGAAAAACTGTTTTTT.

The chain combines TRBV3-1 (or the pseudogene TRBV3-2) with TRBJ2-5, with 8 nucleotides matching TRBD1. With V trimmed by 2 bases and J by 4 bases, 6 bases remained unmatched. Germline CDR1 LGHDT, CDR2 YNNKEL (reference sequence). This CDR3 has 15 amino acids. The chain's CDR3 is CASSQYRGVGETQYF. The CDR3 bases are TGTGCCAGCAGCCAATACAGGGGGGTCGGAGAGACCCAGTACTTC.

V usage is TRBV30 and J usage is TRBJ1-2, with 8 bases fitting TRBD1. Germline CDR1 reads GTSNPN; CDR2 reads SVGIG (reference sequence). The length of the CDR3 is 14 residues. Unmatched junction bases numbered 12, after V lost 4 bases and J lost 8 bases. The chain's CDR3 is CAWTEHTGGGGYTF. In nucleotides, the CDR3 is TGTGCCTGGACCGAACATACAGGGGGTGGAGGCTACACCTTC.

J is TRBJ1-4 and V is TRBV5-1; D possibly corresponds to TRBD1 (6 bases). The V end was cut by 4 bases, the J end by 0 bases, with 13 bases between. CDR3 length equals 16 residues. Germline V gene data show CDR1 as SGHRS and CDR2 as YFSETQ. CDR3 loop: CASSVGHIATNEKLFF. The CDR3 nucleotides are TGCGCCAGCAGCGTGGGACATATAGCAACTAATGAAAAACTGTTTTTT.